A single sample gave rise to the 24 T cell receptor beta chains below, sequenced in a study of monozygotic twins with cystic fibrosis (TCRdb year 2021). The library was prepared using the immunoSEQ multiplex PCR assay. The table was pulled from immuneACCESS by TCRdb, which kept in-frame rearrangements only. Such tables lose some clones; where checked, under half of the loss comes from unresolved V genes, and the rest has no known cause. The sample table holds 30,000 to 35,000 clones, of which approximately 72% were seen once. 0.75% to 0.85% of the sample rests with the top ten. The source material was blood. The receptors here all came from a girl aged 5 to 17 with cystic fibrosis.

The rearrangement joins TRBV5-4 to TRBJ2-2; D is unresolved. This CDR3 spans 13 amino acids. V was cut by 0 bases and J by 5 bases, with 5 bases left in between. CDR1 SGHNT and CDR2 YYREEE come from the germline V gene (reference sequence). The CDR3 DNA reads as TGTGCCAGCAGCTTGGTGGGGACCGGGGAGCTGTTTTTT. Its protein product is CASSLVGTGELFF.

This clone was observed a few times. The genes are TRBV7-9 and TRBJ1-3, with D perhaps matching TRBD1 (5 bases). The CDR3 loop spans 13 amino acids. Germline assignment: CDR1 SEHNR and CDR2 FQNEAQ (reference sequence). Trimming left V 6 bases short and J 1 base short, with 7 bases between. CDR3 in DNA: TGTGCCAGCAGTTCAGGGTCTGGAAACACCATATATTTT. It encodes CASSSGSGNTIYF. The full variable domain, rest sourced from reference TRBV7-9 and TRBJ1-3, is DTGVSQNPRHKITKRGQNVTFRCDPISEHNRLYWYRQTLGQGPEFLTYFQNEAQLEKSRLLSDRFSAERPKGSFSTLEIQRTEQGDSAMYLCASSSGSGNTIYFGEGSWLTVV.

This rearrangement joins TRBV29-1 to TRBJ2-3; 7 positions match TRBD1. The CDR3 covers 13 residues. In germline, CDR1 is SQVTM, CDR2 ANQGSEA. Trimming took 4 bases from V and 1 from J; bases not matched to a gene: 2. The DNA for the CDR3 is TGCAGCGTTGTGAGGGGGCGCACAGATACGCAGTATTTT. It specifies CSVVRGRTDTQYF.

DNA of the CDR3: TGCGCCAGCAGCCAAAGTATTGGGGTGAACACTGAAGCTTTCTTT. Protein sequence: CASSQSIGVNTEAFF. The chain has TRBV4-3 and TRBJ1-1; D ambiguous. Trimming removed 2 bases at V and 0 bases at J, with 10 bases between. The CDR3 runs 15 residues. Germline V lookup: CDR1 LGHNA, CDR2 YSLEER.

The genes are TRBV7-9 and TRBJ1-1; D gene ambiguous. This CDR3 is 12 amino acids long. With 1 base removed from V and 10 bases from J, the gap between germline ends came to 10 bases. CDR1 SEHNR and CDR2 FQNEAQ come from the germline V gene (reference sequence). In nucleotides, the CDR3 is TGTGCCAGCAGCTTAGACCGGACGGGAGCTTTCTTT. Protein: CASSLDRTGAFF.

The CDR3 DNA sequence: TGCGCCAGCAGCCTTCGACTAGCGGGAGTCGATGAGCAGTTCTTC. Its protein product is CASSLRLAGVDEQFF. The chain is built from TRBV4-1 and TRBJ2-1; 12 nucleotides agree with TRBD2. Germline V gene data show CDR1 as MGHRA and CDR2 as YSYEKL. The V gene end was trimmed by 4 bases and the J gene end by 8 bases; junction bases not matched to a gene: 6. The CDR3 is made up of 15 amino acids.

This sequence joins TRBV19 and TRBJ2-7, with a possible D match to TRBD2 (5 bases). Germline V gene data show CDR1 as LNHDA and CDR2 as SQIVND (reference sequence). The CDR3 covers 12 residues. The V and J ends lost 6 bases and 6 bases respectively, with 12 bases between them. CDR3 in DNA: TGTGCCAGTAGCTCGGGGAACCTCGAGCAGTACTTC. Encoded protein: CASSSGNLEQYF.

This clone was found once. The chain links TRBV6-5 to TRBJ2-5, with 7 bases aligning to TRBD2. Germline-derived CDR1 and CDR2 are MNHEY and SVGAGI. Germline trimming cut 11 bases from V and 5 bases from J; bases unmatched to any gene: 5. This CDR3 is 11 amino acids long. CDR3 sequence (DNA): TGTGCCGGCGGGAGTTTGGAGACCCAGTACTTC. This codes for CAGGSLETQYF.

The chain has TRBV6-5 and TRBJ2-5; D possibly corresponds to TRBD2 (5 bases). The length of the CDR3 is 15 residues. Germline CDR1 is MNHEY and CDR2 is SVGAGI. V was shortened by 7 bases and J by 1 base, with 16 bases between the two germline ends. CDR3 in amino acids: CASIPSLGGQETQYF. CDR3 bases: TGTGCCAGCATCCCCAGCCTCGGAGGCCAAGAGACCCAGTACTTC.

This rearrangement joins TRBV7-2 to TRBJ2-5; 10 bases are shared with TRBD2. Per the germline V gene, CDR1 is SGHTA and CDR2 is FQGNSA. V shed 0 bases and J 4 bases; nucleotides not matched to a gene: 5. This CDR3 has 16 residues. CDR3 protein: CASSLAPRLAGETQYF. The CDR3 DNA reads TGTGCCAGCAGCTTAGCCCCACGACTAGCGGGAGAGACCCAGTACTTC.

This clone was found a few times. The chain has TRBV27 and TRBJ2-1; 8 bases agree with TRBD2. The CDR3 has 15 residues. Trimming took 3 bases from V and 1 from J; bases not matched to a gene: 2. Germline values: CDR1 MNHEY, CDR2 SMNVEV (reference sequence). The CDR3 nucleotides read TGTGCCAGCAGTTTGAGCGGGAGTTCCTACAATGAGCAGTTCTTC. This encodes CASSLSGSSYNEQFF.

V and J are TRBV9 and TRBJ2-1; D gene ambiguous. The CDR3 consists of 15 residues. V was shortened by 3 bases and J by 2 bases, with 12 bases between the two germline ends. Germline V gene lookup returns CDR1 SGDLS and CDR2 YYNGEE. CDR3 sequence: CASSGSNEAYNEQFF. Written as DNA, the CDR3 is TGTGCCAGCAGCGGGTCGAACGAGGCCTACAATGAGCAGTTCTTC.

V is TRBV9 and J is TRBJ2-7, with 7 positions matching TRBD2. CDR1 and CDR2 (germline): SGDLS, YYNGEE. The CDR3 totals 16 residues. The V gene end was trimmed by 0 bases and the J gene end by 1 base; junction bases not matched to a gene: 7. CDR3 sequence reads: CASSVAGTTVSYEQYV. CDR3 in DNA: TGTGCCAGCAGCGTAGCTGGGACTACCGTTTCCTACGAGCAGTACGTC.

The count of this clone is one. The chain employs TRBV4-3 and TRBJ1-4, with unresolved D. CDR1 LGHNA and CDR2 YSLEER come from the germline V gene. The CDR3 is 16 amino acids. V was clipped by 0 bases and J by 5 bases, with 13 bases between them. This CDR3 is CASSQDFSGQNEKLFF. DNA of the CDR3: TGCGCCAGCAGCCAAGATTTTAGTGGTCAGAATGAAAAACTGTTTTTT.

This clone was observed once. This chain links TRBV6-4 with TRBJ1-5, with 7 bases lining up with TRBD1. This CDR3 contains 15 residues. V trimming: 6 bases; J trimming: 2 bases; junction bases outside the gene matches: 7. Germline lookup yields CDR1 MRHNA and CDR2 SNTAGT. CDR3 region: CASSKTGSGNQPQHF. DNA for the CDR3: TGTGCCAGCAGCAAGACAGGGTCGGGCAATCAGCCCCAGCATTTT.

In DNA form, the CDR3 reads TGCGCCAGCAGCCACGGGTGGGCACACGATACGCAGTATTTT. This translates into CASSHGWAHDTQYF. This rearrangement joins TRBV4-3 to TRBJ2-3; D gene unclear. In germline, CDR1 is LGHNA, CDR2 YSLEER. Trimming pared 3 bases from V and 6 bases from J, leaving 13 bases between. This CDR3 is 14 amino acids long.

This clone has a handful of counts. J is TRBJ1-3 and V is TRBV2; the D gene is possibly TRBD1 (5 bases). Germline V gene sequence: CDR1 SNHLY, CDR2 FYNNEI. V shed 7 bases and J shed 0 bases, with 10 bases lying between them. This CDR3 is 14 amino acids long. CDR3 DNA sequence: TGTGCCAGCAAGCCGACAGTCTCTGGAAACACCATATATTTT. As protein: CASKPTVSGNTIYF.

Only a few counts were recorded for this clone. Here the CDR3 reads CASSQVGSGTGEAFF. CDR3 nucleotide sequence: TGCGCCAGCAGCCAAGTTGGATCGGGTACGGGTGAAGCTTTCTTT. This chain uses TRBV4-1 with TRBJ1-1; unclear D gene. Germline V lookup: CDR1 MGHRA, CDR2 YSYEKL. The CDR3 totals 15 residues. Trimming shortened V by 1 base and J by 7 bases, and 16 bases separated the two germline ends.

The chain is built from TRBV7-3 and TRBJ2-3; no clear D. Germline CDR1 and CDR2: SGHTA and FQGTGA. V shed 2 bases and J shed 0 bases, with 9 bases lying between them. The CDR3 runs 15 residues. The CDR3 sequence: CASSLWAQSTDTQYF. Written as DNA, the CDR3 is TGTGCCAGCAGCTTATGGGCCCAAAGCACAGATACGCAGTATTTT.

This chain uses TRBV7-9 with TRBJ2-1; 12 bases line up with TRBD2. The length of the CDR3 is 16 residues. The germline CDR1 and CDR2 sequences are SEHNR and FQNEAQ (reference sequence). V dropped 5 bases and J dropped 7; count of bases not matched to a gene: 9. The CDR3 protein is CASSAPSGRAINEQFF. Here the CDR3 DNA reads TGTGCCAGCAGCGCCCCTAGCGGGAGGGCCATTAATGAGCAGTTCTTC.

The genes are TRBV11-3 and TRBJ2-1, with D unclear. Germline loops: CDR1 SGHNT, CDR2 YENEEA. Trimming cost V 7 bases and J 15 bases, with 13 bases left between them. CDR3 length: 10 residues. The CDR3 here is CASKPSGRFF. As DNA, the CDR3 is TGTGCCAGCAAACCCAGTGGGCGGTTCTTC.

In this sample, this clone turned up a few times. The genes are TRBV21-1 and TRBJ1-5; no check of the table's D call, TRBD1, against the DNA was made. TRBV21-1 represents a pseudogene. This CDR3 has 15 amino acids. CDR3 amino acids: CARSPRGGGNQPQHF. The CDR3 DNA reads as TGTGCCAGGAGCCCTAGAGGGGGTGGCAATCAGCCCCAGCATTTT.

The table lists this clone with a few counts. The chain links TRBV28 to TRBJ2-5, with 10 bases lining up with TRBD2. Trimming at V came to 5 bases and at J to 5 bases, leaving 5 bases not matched to a gene. The CDR3 totals 14 residues. The germline V gene encodes CDR1 MDHEN and CDR2 SYDVKM. CDR3 region: CASSQAGGPETQYF. CDR3 coding DNA: TGTGCCAGCAGTCAAGCGGGAGGGCCGGAGACCCAGTACTTC.

The genes are TRBV7-9 and TRBJ1-2; tentatively, D is TRBD1 (6 bases). Trimming stripped 8 bases from V and 3 bases from J, with 16 bases between. The CDR3 totals 14 residues. Per germline, CDR1 SEHNR and CDR2 FQNEAQ (reference sequence). The CDR3: CASRTTGYDYGYTF. The CDR3 DNA reads as TGTGCCAGCCGTACCACAGGGTATGACTATGGCTACACCTTC.